This T cell receptor (beta chain) appears in the sequencing data of a study of T cell clusters in autoimmune cytopenias. General study findings and limits: Primary autoimmune cytopenia patients appeared to lack physiological T cell clusters present in healthy donors. Comparing secondary cytopenia with chronic lymphocytic leukemia showed no cluster-lack signature, apparently masked by lymphoma repertoire.

TRB amplification used 250 ng of peripheral blood genomic DNA. From germline, CDR1 is SGHRS and CDR2 YFSETQ. The CDR3 consists of 15 residues. On this clonotype itself: Its antigen is unidentified.

TRB was amplified by touch-down multiplex PCR, primer pools A and B combined. Reprocessing the multiplex PCR reads, TCRdb reports a single entry for every CDR3 protein and omits DNA. This sample contains fewer than 3,500 distinct CDR3 sequences. The sequence came from a human donor with an autoimmune cytopenia or autoimmune hepatitis (not recorded which). The source material was peripheral blood. J is TRBJ2-1 and V is TRBV5-1; TCRdb names TRBD1, which stays unverified in the absence of DNA. The CDR3 sequence is CASSFLDRVVNEQFF.